This paragraph covers one T cell receptor (beta chain) sequence. Its specificity is unknown. The assay was immunoSEQ multiplex PCR, and TCRdb's table has in-frame clones only and misses some. The sample lists fewer than 85,000 clones; 92% were seen once. V was shortened by 5 bases and J by 2 bases, with 12 bases between the two germline ends. The germline gives CDR1 PRHDT, CDR2 FYEKMQ (reference sequence). This CDR3 has 14 amino acids. The sample is drawn from a study of OX40 agonist ivuxolimab in advanced cancers. Whole-study context: Enrollees could have had prior anti-PD-1, anti-PD-L1 or anti-CTLA-4 therapy, which under 50% had received.

Study-level findings and limits: A proportion of nonresponders additionally exhibited low normalized T-cell clonal expansion.

This chain joins TRBV13 and TRBJ2-5, with a weak D call TRBD1 (5 bases). This receptor was taken from an adult with an advanced solid tumor such as melanoma, head and neck, liver or kidney cancer. The material was CD4+ or CD8+ T cells sorted from blood, obtained in a trial of the OX40 agonist ivuxolimab. For the CDR3, the DNA is TGTGCCAGCAGCCAAAGGGGAAATCAAGAGACCCAGTACTTC. It yields the protein CASSQRGNQETQYF.